Below are 19 T cell receptor beta chains sequenced from a single sample in a study of cytomegalovirus exposure and HLA in healthy donors. Clones were read by immunoSEQ multiplex PCR, and TCRdb kept only the in-frame ones, dropping some. The table lists a few hundred thousand clones, approximately 86% of them singletons. Sequencing was performed on PBMCs. These receptors came from a young woman in good health and CMV-seronegative.

This sequence joins TRBV2 and TRBJ2-7; 9 bases map to TRBD1. This CDR3 contains 14 residues. CDR1 is SNHLY, CDR2 FYNNEI, per germline. V lost 6 bases and J lost 2; bases outside the gene matches: 5. CDR3 sequence reads: CASRGTGYAYEQYF. The CDR3 region has the DNA TGTGCCAGCAGGGGGACAGGGTACGCCTACGAGCAGTACTTC.

The chain recombines TRBV6-5 with TRBJ2-7; 7 nucleotides line up with TRBD1. CDR1 is MNHEY, CDR2 SVGAGI, per germline. This CDR3 has 14 amino acids. The junction had 7 bases not matched to a gene; V was cut back by 4 bases and J by 4 bases. The CDR3 DNA reads as TGTGCCAGCAGTTCGTACCGGGACAGTTACGAGCAGTACTTC. The encoded protein is CASSSYRDSYEQYF.

The chain employs TRBV10-3 and TRBJ2-3; maybe TRBD2 (7 bases). V was pared by 0 bases and J by 5 bases, with 12 bases between. Germline-derived CDR1 and CDR2 are ENHRY and SYGVKD. This CDR3 comprises 15 residues. CDR3 nucleotide sequence: TGTGCCATCAGTGAGTCGAGGGGGGAGGGAGATACGCAGTATTTT. This encodes CAISESRGEGDTQYF.

The gene calls are TRBV27 and TRBJ2-3; 10 positions match TRBD1. The ends lost 7 bases at V and 5 bases at J; junction bases unmatched: 12. The CDR3 runs to 16 residues. Per germline, CDR1 MNHEY and CDR2 SMNVEV (reference sequence). The CDR3 is CASIPVGTGVRDTQYF. The CDR3 DNA reads TGTGCCAGCATCCCTGTCGGGACAGGGGTTCGAGATACGCAGTATTTT.

This chain connects TRBV6-1 to TRBJ2-7; 11 bases line up with TRBD2. The CDR3 is made up of 18 amino acids. V was pared by 0 bases and J by 3 bases, with 10 bases of the junction left unmatched. CDR1 and CDR2 (germline): MNHNS, SASEGT. CDR3 DNA sequence: TGTGCCAGCAGTGAAGCCTCGGGACTAGCGGCGGACCTCTACGAGCAGTACTTC. It is translated as CASSEASGLAADLYEQYF.

This clone was counted once. This chain links TRBV10-1 with TRBJ2-3; tentative D call: TRBD1 (6 bases). The germline V gene encodes CDR1 WNHNN and CDR2 SYGVQD (reference sequence). This CDR3 is built from 13 residues. The V end lost 5 bases, the J end lost 4 bases, and 10 bases lay between the germline ends. Here the CDR3 DNA reads TGCGCCAGCAGTTCCGGACAGCCAGATACGCAGTATTTT. Translated, it gives CASSSGQPDTQYF.

The J gene is TRBJ2-1, the V gene TRBV18; a weak D match, TRBD2 (6 bases). Trimming cost V 0 bases and J 7 bases, with 16 bases left between them. This CDR3 has 16 residues. In germline, CDR1 is KGHSH, CDR2 LQKENI. This CDR3 reads CASSPPRAGYGNEQFF. CDR3 DNA: TGTGCCAGCTCACCACCACGCGCGGGGTACGGGAATGAGCAGTTCTTC.

The V call is TRBV5-5, the J call TRBJ1-5; 9 positions agree with TRBD1. Germline V gene sequence: CDR1 SGHKS, CDR2 YYEKEE (reference sequence). V lost 3 bases and J lost 0; bases outside the gene matches: 4. The CDR3 spans 16 residues. CDR3 in amino acids: CASSWDRDYSNQPQHF. The CDR3 bases are TGTGCCAGCAGCTGGGACAGGGACTATAGCAATCAGCCCCAGCATTTT.

The J gene is TRBJ1-5, the V gene TRBV10-2; TRBD1 aligns across 9 bases. V was pared by 6 bases and J by 5 bases, with 8 bases of the junction left unmatched. The germline gives CDR1 WSHSY, CDR2 SAAADI. The CDR3 has 15 residues. The CDR3 DNA is TGCGCCAGCAGAGGGACAGGGAGGTACGATCAGCCCCAGCATTTT. The encoded protein is CASRGTGRYDQPQHF.

V usage is TRBV7-6 and J usage is TRBJ2-7, with TRBD1 as a possible D gene (7 bases). The V gene's germline CDR1 is SGHVS and CDR2 FNYEAQ. Deletions cut 1 base from V and 3 bases from J, with 22 bases between. The CDR3 spans 18 residues. CDR3 bases: TGTGCCAGCAGCTTAGTCGGTACGACAGGGAGGAAACACTACGAGCAGTACTTC. Its translation is CASSLVGTTGRKHYEQYF.

J is TRBJ2-7 and V is TRBV13, with TRBD2 matching over 11 bases. The V gene's germline CDR1 is PRHDT and CDR2 FYEKMQ (reference sequence). The trim removed 4 bases at V and 2 bases at J, leaving 1 base unmatched. This CDR3 has 14 amino acids. The CDR3 DNA sequence: TGTGCCAGCAGCTCGGGACTAGCGGCCTACGAGCAGTACTTC. Its translation is CASSSGLAAYEQYF.

This clone has a handful of counts. At one end, the junction sequence differs from germline, possibly due to a read error. V usage is TRBV9 and J usage is TRBJ2-3; 8 bases are a match to TRBD1. Germline V CDR1 and CDR2: SGDLS, YYNGEE. This CDR3 region has 16 residues. For the CDR3, the DNA is TGTGCCAGCAGCGGAGAGACAGGGGAATTGGCAGAAACGCAGTATTTT. Amino acids: CASSGETGELAETQYF.

The CDR3 DNA sequence: TGTGCCTGGAGTGTACTCTTCCCGGGACAGGGGCCCGGGGAGCTGTTTTTT. This codes for CAWSVLFPGQGPGELFF. This chain links TRBV30 with TRBJ2-2; TRBD1 matches 10 bases. There are 17 residues in the CDR3. Germline V gene sequence: CDR1 GTSNPN, CDR2 SVGIG (reference sequence). The ends lost 0 bases at V and 6 bases at J; junction bases unmatched: 10.

The chain joins TRBV27 to TRBJ2-4; TRBD2 might be the D (5 bases). The CDR3 spans 15 residues. Germline CDR1 and CDR2: MNHEY and SMNVEV (reference sequence). Trimming took off 6 bases at V and 6 bases at J, with 18 bases between the two ends. CDR3 residues: CASSLEGNPRNIQYF. For the CDR3, the DNA is TGTGCCAGCAGCCTAGAGGGCAACCCCCGAAACATTCAGTACTTC.

The V gene is TRBV5-1, the J gene TRBJ2-5; 13 positions match TRBD2. The J segment lost 1 base and the V segment lost 4 bases, leaving 1 base of the junction unmatched. The germline V gene encodes CDR1 SGHRS and CDR2 YFSETQ. The CDR3 is made up of 15 amino acids. The DNA for the CDR3 is TGCGCCAGCAGCCGACTAGCGGGGGGCCAAGAGACCCAGTACTTC. Residues: CASSRLAGGQETQYF.

The chain links TRBV11-2 to TRBJ2-5; TRBD2 matches at 13 bases. The CDR3 has 16 residues. Germline values: CDR1 SGHAT, CDR2 FQNNGV. V was pared by 2 bases and J by 5 bases, with 5 bases of the junction left unmatched. The chain's CDR3 is CASSLYTSGGEETQYF. In DNA, the CDR3 is TGTGCCAGCAGCTTATACACTAGCGGGGGGGAGGAGACCCAGTACTTC.

This rearrangement joins TRBV19 to TRBJ1-5, with D unresolved. Germline CDR1 reads LNHDA; CDR2 reads SQIVND (reference sequence). The CDR3 contains 14 residues. Trimming stripped 8 bases from V and 3 bases from J, with 14 bases between. The DNA of the CDR3 is TGTGCCAGTCGTTCGGGAGGGTTCAATCAGCCCCAGCATTTT. Amino acid sequence: CASRSGGFNQPQHF. The whole variable domain, remainder taken from reference TRBV19 and TRBJ1-5, is DGGITQSPKYLFRKEGQNVTLSCEQNLNHDAMYWYRQDPGQGLRLIYYSQIVNDFQKGDIAEGYSVSREKKESFPLTVTSAQKNPTAFYLCASRSGGFNQPQHFGDGTRLSIL.

The chain employs TRBV29-1 and TRBJ2-3; 14 nucleotides line up with TRBD2. J was trimmed by 3 bases and V by 6 bases; bases with no gene match: 5. Germline CDR1 SQVTM, CDR2 ANQGSEA. The CDR3 covers 15 residues. The CDR3 loop is CSVATSGRETDTQYF. The CDR3, as DNA: TGCAGCGTGGCGACTAGCGGGAGGGAGACAGATACGCAGTATTTT.

This chain joins TRBV29-1 and TRBJ2-2, with D perhaps TRBD2 (7 bases). The CDR3 runs to 15 residues. The germline gives CDR1 SQVTM, CDR2 ANQGSEA. Trimming left V 7 bases short and J 3 bases short, with 18 bases between. The CDR3 DNA reads as TGCAGCGGGCGACGGGGGGCGGGGTACACCGGGGAGCTGTTTTTT. Residues: CSGRRGAGYTGELFF.